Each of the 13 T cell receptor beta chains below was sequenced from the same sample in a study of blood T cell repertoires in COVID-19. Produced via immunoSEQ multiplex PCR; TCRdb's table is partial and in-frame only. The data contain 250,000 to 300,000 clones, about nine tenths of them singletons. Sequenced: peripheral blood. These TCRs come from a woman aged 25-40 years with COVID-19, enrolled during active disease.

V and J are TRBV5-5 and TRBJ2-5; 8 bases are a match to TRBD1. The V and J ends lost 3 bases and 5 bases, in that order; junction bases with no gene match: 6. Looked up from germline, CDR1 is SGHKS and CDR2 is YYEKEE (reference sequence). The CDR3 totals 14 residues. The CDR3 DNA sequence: TGTGCCAGCAGCTCGCAGGGGGCAGGGGAGACCCAGTACTTC. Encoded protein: CASSSQGAGETQYF.

The CDR3 spells CAWSFSTGIAEAFF. CDR3 bases: TGTGCCTGGAGTTTCTCGACAGGGATCGCTGAAGCTTTCTTT. The gene calls are TRBV30 and TRBJ1-1; 7 positions agree with TRBD1. With 2 bases clipped from V and 6 bases from J, the junction kept 9 bases outside the gene matches. CDR1 and CDR2 from the germline V gene are GTSNPN and SVGIG (reference sequence). The CDR3 is made up of 14 amino acids.

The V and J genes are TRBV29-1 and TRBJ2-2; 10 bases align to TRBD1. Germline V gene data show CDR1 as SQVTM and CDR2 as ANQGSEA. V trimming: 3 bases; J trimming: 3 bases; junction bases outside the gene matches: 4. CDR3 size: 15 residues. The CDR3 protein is CSVDHGTGDTGELFF. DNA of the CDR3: TGCAGCGTTGACCACGGGACAGGGGACACCGGGGAGCTGTTTTTT.

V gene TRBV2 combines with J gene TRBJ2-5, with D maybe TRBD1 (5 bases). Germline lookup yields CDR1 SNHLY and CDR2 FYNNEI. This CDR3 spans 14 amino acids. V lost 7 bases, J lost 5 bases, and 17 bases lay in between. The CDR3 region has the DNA TGTGCCAGCAAATCCCTCTGGGGCACGGAGACCCAGTACTTC. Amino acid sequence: CASKSLWGTETQYF.

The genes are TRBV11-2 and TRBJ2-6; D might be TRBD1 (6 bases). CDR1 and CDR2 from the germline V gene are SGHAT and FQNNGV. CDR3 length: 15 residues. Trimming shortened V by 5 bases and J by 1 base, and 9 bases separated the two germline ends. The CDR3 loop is CASSPGDSGANVLTF. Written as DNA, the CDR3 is TGTGCCAGCAGCCCAGGGGATTCTGGGGCCAACGTCCTGACTTTC.

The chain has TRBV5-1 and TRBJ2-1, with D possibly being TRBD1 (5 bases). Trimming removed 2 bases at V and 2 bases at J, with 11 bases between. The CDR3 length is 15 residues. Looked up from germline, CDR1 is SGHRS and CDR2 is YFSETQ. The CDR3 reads CASSFGQGTYNEQFF. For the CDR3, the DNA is TGCGCCAGCAGCTTTGGTCAGGGTACCTACAATGAGCAGTTCTTC.

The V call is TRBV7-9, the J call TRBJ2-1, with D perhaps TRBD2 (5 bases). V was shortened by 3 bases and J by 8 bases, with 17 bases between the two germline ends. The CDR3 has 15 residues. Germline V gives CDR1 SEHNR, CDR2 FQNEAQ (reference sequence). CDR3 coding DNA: TGTGCCAGCAGCTTCCCCCTAGCTAGTAGGGATGAGCAGTTCTTC. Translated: CASSFPLASRDEQFF.

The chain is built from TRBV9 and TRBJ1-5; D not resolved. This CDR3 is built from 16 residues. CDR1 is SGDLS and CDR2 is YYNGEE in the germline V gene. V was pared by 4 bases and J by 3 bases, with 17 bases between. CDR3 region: CASSPRTDRDNQPQHF. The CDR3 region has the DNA TGTGCCAGCAGCCCCCGTACTGATAGAGACAATCAGCCCCAGCATTTT.

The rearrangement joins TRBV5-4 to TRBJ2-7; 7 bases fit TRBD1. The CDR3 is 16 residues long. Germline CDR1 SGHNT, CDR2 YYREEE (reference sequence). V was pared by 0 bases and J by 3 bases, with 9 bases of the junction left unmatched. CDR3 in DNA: TGTGCCAGCAGCTTGGCAGGGGGAATGGATTTCTACGAGCAGTACTTC. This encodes CASSLAGGMDFYEQYF.

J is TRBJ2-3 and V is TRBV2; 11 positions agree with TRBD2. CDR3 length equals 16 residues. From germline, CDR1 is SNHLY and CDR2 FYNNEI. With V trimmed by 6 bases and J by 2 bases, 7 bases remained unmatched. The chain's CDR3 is CASSVGLAGPTDTQYF. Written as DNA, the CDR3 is TGTGCCAGCAGCGTAGGACTAGCGGGCCCCACAGATACGCAGTATTTT.

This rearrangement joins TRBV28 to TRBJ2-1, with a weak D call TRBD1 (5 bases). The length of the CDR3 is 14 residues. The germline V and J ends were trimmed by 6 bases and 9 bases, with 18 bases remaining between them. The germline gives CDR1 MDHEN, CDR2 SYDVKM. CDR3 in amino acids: CASSERQGYTEQFF. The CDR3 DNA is TGTGCCAGCAGCGAACGCCAGGGATATACTGAGCAGTTCTTC.

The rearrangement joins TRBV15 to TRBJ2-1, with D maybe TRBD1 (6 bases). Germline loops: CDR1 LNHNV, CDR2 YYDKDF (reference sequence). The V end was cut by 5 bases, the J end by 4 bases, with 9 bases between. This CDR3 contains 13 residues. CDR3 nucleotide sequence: TGTGCCACCAGCTCCCAGGGGTACAATGAGCAGTTCTTC. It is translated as CATSSQGYNEQFF.

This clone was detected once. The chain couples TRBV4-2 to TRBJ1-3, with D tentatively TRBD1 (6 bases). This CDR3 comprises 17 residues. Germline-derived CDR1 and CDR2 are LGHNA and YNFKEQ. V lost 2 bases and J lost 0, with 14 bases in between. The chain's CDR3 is CASSQQDRGGSGNTIYF. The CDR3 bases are TGTGCCAGCAGCCAACAGGACAGAGGGGGCTCTGGAAACACCATATATTTT.